This record covers a single T cell receptor beta chain. This sample was taken from a study of blood T cell repertoires in COVID-19. Study-level background: Samples came from the United States, Italy and Spain, spanning acute and convalescent COVID-19. Sources were T cells, B-cell-depleted T cells, or PBMCs; the material itself was cDNA or gDNA.

The data were produced by immunoSEQ multiplex PCR, yet TCRdb's version contains in-frame clones alone and is incomplete. The table includes about 290,000 clones, just under 90% detected once. The CDR3 consists of 12 residues. CDR1 and CDR2 from the germline V gene are GTSNPN and SVGIG (reference sequence). V gave up 3 bases and J gave up 2 bases, with 5 bases separating them. This chain uses TRBV30 with TRBJ1-3; possibly TRBD1 for D (5 bases). This receptor was identified in a woman younger than 45 with COVID-19, enrolled during active disease. Sample: peripheral blood. The CDR3 is CAWSRAGNTIYF. The CDR3 coding sequence is TGTGCCTGGAGCAGGGCTGGAAACACCATATATTTT.